This T cell receptor beta chain derives from a study of shared clonotypes between healthy human individuals. This CDR3 has 14 amino acids. The V gene lost 4 bases and the J gene lost 1 base, with 10 bases spanning the gap. Per the germline V gene, CDR1 is SQVTM and CDR2 is ANQGSEA. Sequenced by immunoSEQ multiplex PCR; TCRdb stores in-frame clones only, minus some. The sample has over a million clones, approximately 97% seen once. This TCR was recovered from a man aged 25 to 40 in good health. Sample: naive CD4+ T cells sorted from blood. The subset: CD45RA+ positively selected. The chain employs TRBV29-1 and TRBJ2-2; D call uncertain. CDR3 coding DNA: TGCAGCGTTGGATGGCGAAAGAACACCGGGGAGCTGTTTTTT. This gives the protein CSVGWRKNTGELFF.